Included here is one TCR beta chain sequence, with context. Its antigen remains unknown. The ends were cut back, 6 bases at V and 3 bases at J, with 12 bases in the middle. The CDR3 is made up of 13 amino acids. Germline CDR1 reads MDHEN; CDR2 reads SYDVKM. This record comes from a study of shared clonotypes between healthy human individuals. About the research overall: The composition of the donors was two women and three men aged 18 to 49. Regarding the study as a whole: Donor scarcity curtailed the genetic and exposure-history diversity represented herein.

Profiling relied on immunoSEQ multiplex PCR, and the TCRdb table lists in-frame clones only, not all of them. The sample holds about 2 million clones, about 95% seen once. The naive CD8 subset, CD45RO-negative cells positively selected for CCR7, excluded terminally differentiated effector memory CD45RA+ cells. The donors, all of them Caucasian adults, lived in Nashville, Tennessee. The sample was naive CD8+ T cells sorted from blood. The chain employs TRBV28 and TRBJ2-7, with TRBD1 as a possible D gene (5 bases). The receptor comes from a man aged 18 to 30 in good health. The CDR3 region has the DNA TGTGCCAGCAGCGAAACCACAGGCTACGAGCAGTACTTC. It codes for CASSETTGYEQYF.